This T cell receptor beta chain appears in the sequencing data of a study of memory CD4+ T cells and cytomegalovirus serostatus. Study outcomes and limitations: Of under 200 reported CMV TCRbeta sequences, 55 to 80 were found in memory CD4+ repertoires. The CMV-associated TCR signature appears largely within the CD4+ memory repertoire. A US-trained random forest predicted CMV serostatus with median AUC about 0.92.

The CDR3 totals 14 residues. Germline assignment: CDR1 WSHSY and CDR2 SAAADI. The V gene end was trimmed by 2 bases and the J gene end by 2 bases; junction bases not matched to a gene: 0. This table comes from immunoSEQ multiplex PCR, and its TCRdb copy is limited to in-frame clones, with some not included. The profile shows tens of thousands of clones, over 65% of them singletons. The sort gate was single viable CD3+CD4+CD8-CD45RO+ cells for memory CD4+ T cells. Serostatus was set by detecting CMV pp150, pp28, p38, p52 IgG. This clone was detected only once. Its target is not known. The genes are TRBV10-2 and TRBJ1-3; 7 bases agree with TRBD1. Material: memory CD4+ T cells from blood. The receptor was derived from an adult in good health and CMV-seronegative. The CDR3 loop reads CASSEQGAGNTIYF. CDR3 sequence (DNA): TGCGCCAGCAGTGAGCAGGGGGCTGGAAACACCATATATTTT.